This T cell receptor (beta chain) was observed in a study of cytomegalovirus exposure and HLA in healthy donors (dated by TCRdb to the late 2010s). Regarding the study in general: An earlier analysis of several hundred of the donors reported about 250 Gb of sequence data and 117 million unique TCR beta sequences from about 180 million T cells. An early release that covered fewer than 750 HLA-typed donors contained approximately 290 gigabases of sequencing data and around 85 million unique TCR sequences. Of the 300 to 500 genotyped donors, roughly 80% were placed in the genetic ancestry cluster associated with self-reported Caucasian donors. The study was designed to test whether signatures of past pathogen exposure could be identified by cataloging public T cell receptors. The study used immunosequencing to profile the T cell repertoires of approximately 690 subjects and linked those repertoires to cytomegalovirus serostatus. A separate validation cohort of roughly 120 different subjects was used in addition to the approximately 610-subject first cohort. High-throughput TCR immunosequencing, statistical association of individual TCRs with disease status, and machine learning were combined to predict cytomegalovirus infection status. A later analysis re-analyzed previously published TCR beta repertoires from roughly 630 donors and added high-resolution HLA genotyping to study TCR occurrence patterns. In the later analysis, no new phenotypic data were used to find candidate immune exposures; instead, reliance was placed on TCR beta sequences and their occurrence across donors. In an earlier analysis of a few hundred of the donors, high-throughput TCR beta sequencing was used to judge whether each TCR beta V gene segment behaved as functional or pseudogenic. Donor age, sex, ethnicity and CMV serostatus were collected together with the repertoire data. In a later genetic analysis, genome-wide SNP genotypes for about 65% of the roughly 700 donors were used, and that subset was treated as a discovery cohort. All discovery cohort repertoires had been generated using a single sequencing platform. Class I and class II HLA loci were covered by the typing at four-digit resolution. The number of typed donors differed by locus: about 620-640 for A, B, C, DRB1 and DQB1; about 520 for DQA1; approximately 610 for DPA1; and around 470 for DPB1. Five DR-DQ haplotypes were treated as single units for association and clustering because of strong linkage in the cohort. Across 398 genotyped donors of the cohort, an average of roughly 200,000 unique TCR beta nucleotide sequences per donor were sequenced, and roughly 18% of those sequences were non-productive. Summary of the overall study and its limitations: Most TCR sequences were observed very rarely across donors, whereas some public TCRs were present in many individuals. In a later genetic analysis, fewer N-insertions in productive TCRs were reported among donors in an Asian-associated ancestry cluster than the roughly 700-donor mean. A later genetic analysis associated a missense DCLRE1C variant with V-gene and J-gene trimming of TCR beta chains, and an independent cohort replicated the association. Immune exposure information for the cohort was limited to CMV serostatus. A later analysis found that most CMV-associated TCR beta chains appeared HLA-restricted, with HLA associations seemingly driven largely by CMV exposure. Some IMGT-functional V segments, including TRBV6-2 and TRBV6-3, could not be told apart with the 87-base-pair reads, so those segments were excluded. Because HLA typing was unavailable for some donors at each locus, only the typed subset was used in association tests. In a later analysis, several top co-occurrence clusters were reported to appear linked to parvovirus B19, influenza, CMV and Epstein-Barr virus. The earlier analysis of 587 of the donors excluded about 16 rarely observed V segments, including chromosome 9 orphons, because counts were too low. Cytomegalovirus status was reported to be diagnosed by the classifier with high specificity and sensitivity in both the original and validation cohorts. In a later analysis, HLA-associated TCR beta chains showed more clonal expansion and lower generation probabilities than non-associated chains that were equally common. A few of the identified cytomegalovirus-associated TCR beta chains were confirmed in vitro to be specific for cytomegalovirus antigens. It was suggested by the authors that the approach could potentially be generalized to other disease states and immunological phenotypes. Roughly uniform sequencing depth across donors was assumed in presence/absence analyses, although this assumption may not hold. When HLA alleles, especially DR and DQ, strongly co-occurred, attributing TCR associations to individual alleles was difficult. At a false discovery rate of 0.05, a later analysis linked under 20,000 TCR beta sequences to specific HLA alleles. A further reported finding was that TCR beta sequences accurately predicted the HLA-A and HLA-B alleles for most subjects in the first cohort. In an earlier analysis of around 600 of the donors, most TCR beta V segments were observed in productive rearrangements about 87% or about 30% of the time, broadly matching IMGT annotations. The cohort was sequenced for TCR beta chains only, and without alpha or paired-chain data the features that could be detected were limited. Linkage disequilibrium might explain the correlated functional status among segregating V segments, but an unknown experimental factor could not be ruled out. A group of highly shared sequence variants was considered likely to be a technical artifact of the sequencing pipeline. The study listed around 160 TCR beta chains as associated with cytomegalovirus. According to a later analysis, TCR association rates differed among HLA loci, with DRB1 alleles showing the most associated TCRs and HLA-C alleles showing the fewest.

A word on this clone: The clone's antigen remains unknown. The sample holds no much larger clone one base away, and base qualities are not on file.

Between the V and J ends, shortened by 1 base and 4 bases respectively, the junction contains 8 bases. CDR1 and CDR2, per the germline V gene, are MGHRA and YSYEKL. Including cysteine and phenylalanine, the CDR3 has 13 amino acids. The sequence is cut down to CDR3 DNA, 39 bases in frame from base 1. Library preparation was by the immunoSEQ multiplex PCR assay. A mixture of 60 forward primers for TCR Vbeta segments and 13 reverse primers for TCR Jbeta segments was used in the multiplex PCR. The CDR3 region of rearranged TCR beta genes was amplified from genomic DNA with a multiplex PCR assay. The amplified TCR beta libraries were sequenced on the Illumina HiSeq System as 87-base-pair reads. On the authors' methods: A later analysis tallied 75 million to 95 million unique TCR beta chains across the approximately 670 repertoires, and approximately 12 million of those chains were shared by two or more donors. A nearest-neighbor algorithm error-corrected the raw reads and collapsed the reads into unique sequences, merging closely related sequences to remove PCR and sequencing errors. V, D and J gene segments were assigned by aligning CDR3 sequences to IMGT reference sequences. For a sequence to be retained, at least a six-nucleotide match to both a V gene segment and a J gene segment was required. Rearrangements were called productive when the CDR3 lacked stop codons and stayed in frame with V and J; all others were non-productive. CDR3 was defined according to IMGT convention as the region running from the second conserved V-encoded cysteine to the conserved J-encoded phenylalanine. In an earlier analysis of roughly 610 of the donors, sequences lacking an unambiguous match to a single V gene segment were excluded. An earlier analysis of 587 of the donors classified V segments as functional when productive rearrangements were above 56.7% and as segregating when the standard deviation between donors was above 5%. A statistical classification framework was built for diagnosing cytomegalovirus status from the catalog of TCR beta chain sequences. V and J gene assignment, in a later analysis, came from comparing TCR nucleotide sequences with IMGT/GENE-DB human TR gene sequences. In a later analysis, CDR3 sequences and most-parsimonious VDJ recombination scenarios were assigned using the TCRdist pipeline. In a later analysis, each TCR beta chain was defined by its CDR3 amino acid sequence together with its V-gene family, and reads lacking a unique V-gene family were excluded. A later analysis removed 550 to 650 highly shared, low-generation-probability nucleotide sequences to deal with suspected cross-contamination and a sequencing artifact. For each public chain, a later analysis derived a clonal expansion index from normalized ranks of inferred template counts within each repertoire. In a later analysis, generation probabilities were computed with a VDJ recombination model fitted to out-of-frame rearrangements, and the resulting probabilities were checked against IGoR. In a later analysis, hypergeometric tests were used to score TCR-TCR, TCR-HLA and TCR-CMV co-occurrence, with a repertoire-size bias correction applied to TCR pairs. In a later analysis, false discovery rates were estimated by permuting HLA or CMV assignments 20 times. A later analysis grouped co-occurring TCRs with DBSCAN, adding TCRdist sequence similarity when clustering within HLA-allele-positive subsets. Repertoires with fewer than 30,000 or more than 120,000 public chains were left out of co-occurrence clustering, as were a handful of repertoires with anomalous nucleotide sharing. In TCRdb, the immuneACCESS table is reduced to in-frame sequences with V and J assigned. These tables do not hold every clone; where another copy was compared, an unresolved V gene accounts for under half, and the others remain unexplained. From that table come the V and J calls and clone size; the DNA was used to work out D and trimming. The sample table holds about 180,000 clones, of which about three quarters were seen once. Jointly, the top ten make up less than 1.5% of the sample.

The cohort comprised some 680 healthy bone marrow donors. At the time of sampling, all cohort members were nominally healthy, though unrecorded immune exposures were likely present. The donor was CMV seronegative and was included in the group of around 320 seronegative cohort members. A peripheral blood sample was collected from each donor, and TCR beta sequencing was performed on peripheral blood mononuclear cells. The Qiagen DNeasy Blood Extraction Kit was used to extract genomic DNA from the blood cell samples. This TCR was sampled from a young man in good health and CMV-seronegative. This chain is built from TRBV4-1 and TRBJ2-7; tentative D gene TRBD2, with 6 bases matching. The specimen was PBMCs. The nucleotide sequence is TGCGCCAGCAGCCAAGGACTAGGTTACGAGCAGTACTTC. Its protein reads: CASSQGLGYEQYF.